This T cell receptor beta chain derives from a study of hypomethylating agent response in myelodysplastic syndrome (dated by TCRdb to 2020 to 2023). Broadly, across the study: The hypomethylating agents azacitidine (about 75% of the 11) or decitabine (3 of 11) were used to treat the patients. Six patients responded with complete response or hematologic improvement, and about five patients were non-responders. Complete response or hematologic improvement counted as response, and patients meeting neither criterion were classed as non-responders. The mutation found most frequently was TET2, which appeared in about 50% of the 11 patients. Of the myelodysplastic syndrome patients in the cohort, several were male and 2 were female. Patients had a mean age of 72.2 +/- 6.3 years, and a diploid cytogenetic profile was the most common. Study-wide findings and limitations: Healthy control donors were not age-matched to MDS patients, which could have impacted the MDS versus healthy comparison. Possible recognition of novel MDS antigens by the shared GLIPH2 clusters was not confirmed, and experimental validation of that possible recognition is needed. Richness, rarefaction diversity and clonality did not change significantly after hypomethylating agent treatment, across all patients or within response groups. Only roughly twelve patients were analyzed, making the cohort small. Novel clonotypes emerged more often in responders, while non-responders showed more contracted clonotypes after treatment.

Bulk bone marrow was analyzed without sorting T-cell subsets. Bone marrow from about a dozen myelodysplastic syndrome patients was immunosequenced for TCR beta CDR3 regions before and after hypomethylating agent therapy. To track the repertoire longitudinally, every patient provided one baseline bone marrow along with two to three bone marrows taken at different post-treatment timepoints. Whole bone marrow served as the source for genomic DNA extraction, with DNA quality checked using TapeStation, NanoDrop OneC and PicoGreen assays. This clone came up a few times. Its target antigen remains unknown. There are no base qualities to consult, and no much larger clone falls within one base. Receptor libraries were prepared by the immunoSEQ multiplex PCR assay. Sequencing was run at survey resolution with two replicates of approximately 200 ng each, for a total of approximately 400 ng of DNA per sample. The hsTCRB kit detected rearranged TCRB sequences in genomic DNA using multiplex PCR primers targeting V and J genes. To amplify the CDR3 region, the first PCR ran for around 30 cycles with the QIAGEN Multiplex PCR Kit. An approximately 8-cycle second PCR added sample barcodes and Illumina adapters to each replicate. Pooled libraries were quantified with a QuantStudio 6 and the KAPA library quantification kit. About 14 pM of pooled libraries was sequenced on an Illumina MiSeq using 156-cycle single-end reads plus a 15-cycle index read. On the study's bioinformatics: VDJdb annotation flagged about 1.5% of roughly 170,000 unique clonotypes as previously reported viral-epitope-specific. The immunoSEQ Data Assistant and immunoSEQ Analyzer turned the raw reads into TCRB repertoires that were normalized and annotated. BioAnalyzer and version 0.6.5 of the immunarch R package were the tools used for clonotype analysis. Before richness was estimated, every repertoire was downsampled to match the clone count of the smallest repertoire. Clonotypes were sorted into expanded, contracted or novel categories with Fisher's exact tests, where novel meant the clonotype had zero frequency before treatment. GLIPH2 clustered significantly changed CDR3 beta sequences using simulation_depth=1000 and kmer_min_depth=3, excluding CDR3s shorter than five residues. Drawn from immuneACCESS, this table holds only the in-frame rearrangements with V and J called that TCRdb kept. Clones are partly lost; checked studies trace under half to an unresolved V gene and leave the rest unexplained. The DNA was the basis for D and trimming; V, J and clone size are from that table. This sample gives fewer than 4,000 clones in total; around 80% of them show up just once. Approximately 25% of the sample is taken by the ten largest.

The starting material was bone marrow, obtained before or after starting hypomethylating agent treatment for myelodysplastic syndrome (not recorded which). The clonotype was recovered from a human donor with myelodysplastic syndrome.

The CDR3 here reads CASRSGPTSGNTIYF. At the DNA level, the sequence is TGTGCCAGCCGATCGGGACCGACCTCTGGAAACACCATATATTTT. The chain was built from TRBV19 and TRBJ1-3, and TRBD1 may be the D gene, going by 5 matching bases. Trimming at the junction amounts to 9 bases on V and 0 bases on J, and the germline ends lie 15 bases apart. CDR1 and CDR2 were assigned from the germline V gene (reference sequence) as LNHDA and SQIVND. The CDR3 numbers 15 residues from cysteine through phenylalanine. Only CDR3 DNA remains: 45 bases, in frame from the first base.